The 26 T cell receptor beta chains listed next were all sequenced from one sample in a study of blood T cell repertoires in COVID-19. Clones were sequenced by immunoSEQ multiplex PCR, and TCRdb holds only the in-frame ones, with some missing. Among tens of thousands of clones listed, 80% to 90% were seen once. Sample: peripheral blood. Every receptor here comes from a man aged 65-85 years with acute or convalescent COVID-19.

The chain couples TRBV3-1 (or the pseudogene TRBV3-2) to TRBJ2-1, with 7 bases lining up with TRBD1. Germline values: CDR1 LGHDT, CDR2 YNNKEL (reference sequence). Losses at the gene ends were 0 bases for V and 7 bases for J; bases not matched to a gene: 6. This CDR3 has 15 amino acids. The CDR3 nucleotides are TGTGCCAGCAGCCAAGAAGGACAGGTTCGGAATGAGCAGTTCTTC. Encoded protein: CASSQEGQVRNEQFF.

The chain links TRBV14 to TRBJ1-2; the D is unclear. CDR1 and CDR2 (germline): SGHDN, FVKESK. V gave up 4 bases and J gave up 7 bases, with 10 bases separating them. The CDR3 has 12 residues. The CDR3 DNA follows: TGTGCCAGCAGCCGACTATCTCTTGGCTACACCTTC. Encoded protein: CASSRLSLGYTF. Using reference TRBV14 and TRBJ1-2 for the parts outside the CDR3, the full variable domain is EAGVTQFPSHSVIEKGQTVTLRCDPISGHDNLYWYRRVMGKEIKFLLHFVKESKQDESGMPNNRFLAERTGGTYSTLKVQPAELEDSGVYFCASSRLSLGYTFGSGTRLTVV.

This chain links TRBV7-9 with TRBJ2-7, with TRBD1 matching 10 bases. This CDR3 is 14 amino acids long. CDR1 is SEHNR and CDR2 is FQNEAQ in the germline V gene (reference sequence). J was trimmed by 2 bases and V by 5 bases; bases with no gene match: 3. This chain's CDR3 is CASSPGTGAYEQYF. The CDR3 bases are TGTGCCAGCAGCCCCGGGACAGGGGCCTACGAGCAGTACTTC.

Written as DNA, the CDR3 is TGTGCCAGCAGCCCGCTAGCGGGGGAAGTTGGAGATACGCAGTATTTT. This encodes CASSPLAGEVGDTQYF. The genes are TRBV3-1 (or the pseudogene TRBV3-2) and TRBJ2-3, with 10 bases matching TRBD2. CDR1 and CDR2 from the germline V gene are LGHDT and YNNKEL (reference sequence). The V gene end was trimmed by 4 bases and the J gene end by 5 bases; junction bases not matched to a gene: 9. The CDR3 runs to 16 residues.

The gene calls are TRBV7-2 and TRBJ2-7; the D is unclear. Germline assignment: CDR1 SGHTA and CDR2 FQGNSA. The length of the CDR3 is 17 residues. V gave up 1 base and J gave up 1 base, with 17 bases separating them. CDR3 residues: CASSLVASPRKSYEQYF. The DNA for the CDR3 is TGTGCCAGCAGCTTAGTAGCCAGTCCAAGGAAGTCCTACGAGCAGTACTTC.

DNA for the CDR3: TGTGCCAGCAGTTACGGGACAGGGGGCTACGAGCAGTACTTC. Protein sequence: CASSYGTGGYEQYF. The chain carries TRBV6-5 and TRBJ2-7; TRBD1 aligns across 11 bases. After removal of 2 bases from V and 3 bases from J, the junction contained 0 bases not matched to a gene. The CDR3 is made up of 14 amino acids. Germline loops: CDR1 MNHEY, CDR2 SVGAGI.

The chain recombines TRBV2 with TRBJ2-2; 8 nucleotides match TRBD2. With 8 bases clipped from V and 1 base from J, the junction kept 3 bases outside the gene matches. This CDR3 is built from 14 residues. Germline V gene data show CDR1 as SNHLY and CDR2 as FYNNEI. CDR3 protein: CASGGRMNTGELFF. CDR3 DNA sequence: TGTGCCAGCGGCGGGAGGATGAACACCGGGGAGCTGTTTTTT.

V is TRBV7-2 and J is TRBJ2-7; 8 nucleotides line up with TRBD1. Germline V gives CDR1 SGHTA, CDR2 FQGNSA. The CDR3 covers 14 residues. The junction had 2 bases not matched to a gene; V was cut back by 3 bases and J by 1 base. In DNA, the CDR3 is TGTGCCAGCAGCTTTTGGACAGGGTCCTACGAGCAGTACTTC. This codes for CASSFWTGSYEQYF. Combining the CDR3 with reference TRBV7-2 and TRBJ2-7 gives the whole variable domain GAGVSQSPSNKVTEKGKDVELRCDPISGHTALYWYRQSLGQGLEFLIYFQGNSAPDKSGLPSDRFSAERTGGSVSTLTIQRTQQEDSAVYLCASSFWTGSYEQYFGPGTRLTVT.

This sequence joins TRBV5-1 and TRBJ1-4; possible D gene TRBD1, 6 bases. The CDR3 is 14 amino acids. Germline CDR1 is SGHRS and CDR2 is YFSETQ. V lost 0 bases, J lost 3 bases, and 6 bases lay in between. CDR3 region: CASSLGGPNEKLFF. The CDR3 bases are TGCGCCAGCAGCTTGGGGGGGCCTAATGAAAAACTGTTTTTT.

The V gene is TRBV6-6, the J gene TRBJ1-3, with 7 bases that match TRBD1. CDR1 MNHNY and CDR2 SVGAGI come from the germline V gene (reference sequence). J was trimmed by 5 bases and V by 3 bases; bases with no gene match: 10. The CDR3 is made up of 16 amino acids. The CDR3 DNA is TGTGCCAGCAGTTATTCGACAGGGTTTGGTAGAAACACCATATATTTT. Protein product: CASSYSTGFGRNTIYF.

DNA for the CDR3: TGTGCCATCAGTGAACCTAGCGTCGTTTCCTACAATGAGCAGTTCTTC. Translation: CAISEPSVVSYNEQFF. This chain uses TRBV10-3 with TRBJ2-1; perhaps TRBD2 as D (6 bases). Trimming removed 3 bases at V and 1 base at J, with 13 bases between. This CDR3 is built from 16 residues. From germline, CDR1 is ENHRY and CDR2 SYGVKD.

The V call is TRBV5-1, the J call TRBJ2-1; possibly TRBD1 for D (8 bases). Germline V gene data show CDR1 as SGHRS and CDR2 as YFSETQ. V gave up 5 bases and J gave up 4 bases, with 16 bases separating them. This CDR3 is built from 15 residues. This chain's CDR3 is CASRADRGGYNEQFF. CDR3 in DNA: TGCGCCAGCAGGGCTGACAGGGGAGGGTACAATGAGCAGTTCTTC.

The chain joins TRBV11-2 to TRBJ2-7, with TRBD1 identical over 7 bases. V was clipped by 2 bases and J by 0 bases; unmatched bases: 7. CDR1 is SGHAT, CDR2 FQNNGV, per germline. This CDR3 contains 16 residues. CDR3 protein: CASSLQDRASSYEQYF. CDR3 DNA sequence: TGTGCCAGCAGCTTACAAGACAGGGCGAGCTCCTACGAGCAGTACTTC.

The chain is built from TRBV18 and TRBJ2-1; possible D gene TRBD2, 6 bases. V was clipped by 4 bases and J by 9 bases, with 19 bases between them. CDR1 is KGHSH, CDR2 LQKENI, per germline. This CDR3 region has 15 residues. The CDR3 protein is CASSLSLGGLSEQFF. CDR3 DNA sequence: TGTGCCAGCTCACTTTCGCTCGGGGGTCTGAGTGAGCAGTTCTTC.

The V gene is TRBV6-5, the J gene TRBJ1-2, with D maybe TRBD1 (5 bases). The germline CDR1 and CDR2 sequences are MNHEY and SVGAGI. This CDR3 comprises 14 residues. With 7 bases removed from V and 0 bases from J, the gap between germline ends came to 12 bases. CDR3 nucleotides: TGTGCCAGCACCCCGAACAGGTCTAACTATGGCTACACCTTC. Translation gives CASTPNRSNYGYTF.

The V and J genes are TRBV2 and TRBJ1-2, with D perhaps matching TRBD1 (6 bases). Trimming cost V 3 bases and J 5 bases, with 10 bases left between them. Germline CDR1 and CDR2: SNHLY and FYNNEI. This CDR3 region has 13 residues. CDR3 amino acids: CASSERGTYGYTF. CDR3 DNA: TGTGCCAGCAGTGAGAGGGGGACGTATGGCTACACCTTC.

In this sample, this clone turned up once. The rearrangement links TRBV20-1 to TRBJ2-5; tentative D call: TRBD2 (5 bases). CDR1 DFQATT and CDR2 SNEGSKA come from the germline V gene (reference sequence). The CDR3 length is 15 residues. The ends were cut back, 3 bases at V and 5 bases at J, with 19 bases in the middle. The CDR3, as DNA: TGCAGTGCTAGTCCCCCCCCGGGGAATGTGGAGACCCAGTACTTC. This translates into CSASPPPGNVETQYF.

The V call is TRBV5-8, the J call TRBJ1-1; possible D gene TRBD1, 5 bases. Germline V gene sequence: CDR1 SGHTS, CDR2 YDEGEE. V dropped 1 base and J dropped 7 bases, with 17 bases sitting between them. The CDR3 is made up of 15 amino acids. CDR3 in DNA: TGTGCCAGCAGCTTGACTCGACAGCTCCTAAATGAAGCTTTCTTT. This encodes CASSLTRQLLNEAFF.

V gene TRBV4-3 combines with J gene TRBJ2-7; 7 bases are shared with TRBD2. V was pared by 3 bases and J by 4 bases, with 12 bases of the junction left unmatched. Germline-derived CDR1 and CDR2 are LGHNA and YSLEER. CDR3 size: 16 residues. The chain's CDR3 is CASSQQSWGGRYEQYF. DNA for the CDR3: TGCGCCAGCAGCCAGCAAAGTTGGGGAGGGCGATACGAGCAGTACTTC.

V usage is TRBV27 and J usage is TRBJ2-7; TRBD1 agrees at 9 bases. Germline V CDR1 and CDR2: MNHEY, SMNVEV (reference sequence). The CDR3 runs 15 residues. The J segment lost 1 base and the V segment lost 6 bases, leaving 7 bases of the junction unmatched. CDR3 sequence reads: CASRSGQGRSYEQYF. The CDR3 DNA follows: TGTGCCAGCAGGAGTGGACAGGGGAGATCCTACGAGCAGTACTTC.

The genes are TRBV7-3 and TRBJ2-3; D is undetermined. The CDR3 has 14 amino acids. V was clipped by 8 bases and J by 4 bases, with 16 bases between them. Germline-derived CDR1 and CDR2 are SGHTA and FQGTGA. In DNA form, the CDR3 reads TGTGCCAGCGCCTTTTTGGGCATCGCAGATACGCAGTATTTT. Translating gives CASAFLGIADTQYF.

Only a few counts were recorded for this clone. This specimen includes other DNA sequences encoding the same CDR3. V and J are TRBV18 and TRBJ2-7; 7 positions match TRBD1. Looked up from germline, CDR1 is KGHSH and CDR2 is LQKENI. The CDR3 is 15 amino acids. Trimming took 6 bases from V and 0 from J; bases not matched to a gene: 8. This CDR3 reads CASSPYRDSSYEQYF. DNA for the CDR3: TGTGCCAGCTCGCCTTACCGGGACAGCTCCTACGAGCAGTACTTC.

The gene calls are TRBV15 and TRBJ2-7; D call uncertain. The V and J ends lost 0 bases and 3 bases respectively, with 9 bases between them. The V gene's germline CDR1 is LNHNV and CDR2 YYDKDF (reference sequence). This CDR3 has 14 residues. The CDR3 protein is CATSRDYVHYEQYF. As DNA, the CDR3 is TGTGCCACCAGCAGAGATTATGTACACTACGAGCAGTACTTC.

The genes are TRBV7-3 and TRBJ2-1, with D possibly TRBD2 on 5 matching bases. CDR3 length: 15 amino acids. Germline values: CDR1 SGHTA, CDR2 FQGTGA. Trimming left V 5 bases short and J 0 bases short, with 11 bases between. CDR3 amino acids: CASSPRRSSYNEQFF. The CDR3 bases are TGTGCCAGCAGCCCCCGGAGGAGCTCCTACAATGAGCAGTTCTTC.

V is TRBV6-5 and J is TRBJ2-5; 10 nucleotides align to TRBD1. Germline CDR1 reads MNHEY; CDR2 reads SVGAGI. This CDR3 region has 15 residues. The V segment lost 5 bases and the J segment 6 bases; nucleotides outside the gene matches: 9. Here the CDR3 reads CASSPGQGGMQTQYF. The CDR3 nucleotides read TGTGCCAGCAGTCCAGGACAGGGGGGGATGCAGACCCAGTACTTC.

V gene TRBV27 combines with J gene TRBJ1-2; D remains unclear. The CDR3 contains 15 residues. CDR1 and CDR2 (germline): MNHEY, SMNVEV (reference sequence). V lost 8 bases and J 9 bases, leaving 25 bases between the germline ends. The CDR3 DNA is TGTGCCAGCTCAGTTTCCCGGGATACTATATGGAGCTACACCTTC. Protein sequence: CASSVSRDTIWSYTF.